The 27 T cell receptor beta chains given below trace back to one sample, sequenced in a study of blood T cell repertoires in COVID-19 (dated by TCRdb to the early 2020s). The method was the immunoSEQ multiplex PCR assay. TCRdb's version of the immuneACCESS table is confined to in-frame rearrangements and falls short of the full clone set. An unresolved V gene accounts for under half of the shortfall where checked; the remainder is of unknown origin. The sample records roughly 32,000 clones, 60% to 80% of which are singletons. The top ten constitute 15% to 20% of the sample. Sample: peripheral blood. The receptors derive from a human donor in a cohort sampled during active COVID-19.

The genes are TRBV19 and TRBJ1-5; 7 bases agree with TRBD1. J was trimmed by 9 bases and V by 5 bases; bases with no gene match: 7. CDR1 and CDR2 (germline): LNHDA, SQIVND (reference sequence). This CDR3 contains 13 residues. This CDR3 reads CASSPGGDLPQHF. The DNA of the CDR3 is TGTGCCAGTAGTCCAGGGGGAGATCTGCCCCAGCATTTT.

The rearrangement uses TRBV7-3 and TRBJ2-7; TRBD2 matches at 7 bases. Germline CDR1 SGHTA, CDR2 FQGTGA. The CDR3 has 14 residues. Trimming took 3 bases from V and 5 from J; bases not matched to a gene: 7. The CDR3 coding sequence is TGTGCCAGCAGCTTCCGCGGGGGATCAGACGAGCAGTACTTC. The encoded protein is CASSFRGGSDEQYF. Variable domain in full (rest from reference TRBV7-3 and TRBJ2-7): GAGVSQTPSNKVTEKGKYVELRCDPISGHTALYWYRQSLGQGPEFLIYFQGTGAADDSGLPNDRFFAVRPEGSVSTLKIQRTERGDSAVYLCASSFRGGSDEQYFGPGTRLTVT.

J is TRBJ1-2 and V is TRBV3-1 (or the pseudogene TRBV3-2), with 8 positions matching TRBD1. The CDR3 contains 15 residues. J lost 4 bases, V lost 3 bases, and 7 bases had no gene match. CDR1 and CDR2 (germline): LGHDT, YNNKEL (reference sequence). CDR3 sequence: CASSHLGQGPYGYTF. The CDR3 DNA sequence: TGTGCCAGCAGCCACCTAGGACAGGGACCCTATGGCTACACCTTC.

The chain is built from TRBV6-6 and TRBJ2-3; D may be TRBD2 (5 bases). CDR3 length: 14 residues. V was pared by 8 bases and J by 8 bases, with 20 bases between. CDR1 MNHNY and CDR2 SVGAGI come from the germline V gene (reference sequence). CDR3 DNA sequence: TGTGCCAGCGTCGGCGGGCCACCGCTCGGTACGCAGTATTTT. Translation: CASVGGPPLGTQYF.

The chain recombines TRBV2 with TRBJ1-2; D remains ambiguous. The CDR3 contains 12 residues. The germline V gene encodes CDR1 SNHLY and CDR2 FYNNEI. Trimming left V 10 bases short and J 3 bases short, with 12 bases between. The DNA of the CDR3 is TGTGCCACCACGGCGAGGGACTATGGCTACACCTTC. As protein: CATTARDYGYTF.

The V and J genes are TRBV7-8 and TRBJ1-1; D remains unclear. The CDR3 is made up of 13 amino acids. V lost 2 bases and J 4 bases, leaving 8 bases between the germline ends. Per the germline V gene, CDR1 is SGHVS and CDR2 is FQNEAQ. The CDR3 sequence is CASSLIRGTEAFF. As DNA, the CDR3 is TGTGCCAGCAGCTTAATTCGAGGCACTGAAGCTTTCTTT.

The gene calls are TRBV7-2 and TRBJ2-2; 11 bases map to TRBD2. This CDR3 contains 17 residues. The ends lost 6 bases at V and 4 bases at J; junction bases unmatched: 10. Per the germline V gene, CDR1 is SGHTA and CDR2 is FQGNSA. The CDR3 DNA follows: TGTGCCAGCAGACGTTACGGGACTAGCGGAGGCACCGGGGAGCTGTTTTTT. Translation gives CASRRYGTSGGTGELFF.

This chain connects TRBV28 to TRBJ1-3; 10 bases line up with TRBD1. With 5 bases clipped from V and 7 bases from J, the junction kept 11 bases outside the gene matches. The V gene's germline CDR1 is MDHEN and CDR2 SYDVKM. The CDR3 is made up of 16 amino acids. The CDR3 region has the DNA TGTGCCAGCAGTCTATACACCGGGACAGGGGCGAACACCATATATTTT. Translating it yields CASSLYTGTGANTIYF.

The chain combines TRBV27 with TRBJ2-3; TRBD1 aligns across 7 bases. The trim removed 0 bases at V and 0 bases at J, leaving 9 bases unmatched. The CDR3 loop spans 18 amino acids. CDR1 is MNHEY, CDR2 SMNVEV, per germline (reference sequence). The CDR3 DNA sequence: TGTGCCAGCAGTTTATCGCCCTTTGGACAGGTCAGCACAGATACGCAGTATTTT. It translates to CASSLSPFGQVSTDTQYF.

With regard to this clone: This sample also contains other DNA sequences that code for the same CDR3. The chain has TRBV6-2 or TRBV6-3 and TRBJ2-1; 13 nucleotides agree with TRBD2. With V trimmed by 0 bases and J by 4 bases, 3 bases remained unmatched. CDR1 is MNHEY, CDR2 SVGEGT, per germline. CDR3 length: 17 amino acids. The CDR3 loop is CASSYSGLAGIYNEQFF. The CDR3 DNA follows: TGTGCCAGCAGTTACTCGGGACTAGCGGGAATTTACAATGAGCAGTTCTTC.

The J gene is TRBJ2-3, the V gene TRBV18, with 11 nucleotides matching TRBD2. This CDR3 has 17 residues. Losses at the gene ends were 0 bases for V and 6 bases for J; bases not matched to a gene: 8. The V gene's germline CDR1 is KGHSH and CDR2 LQKENI. CDR3 protein: CASSPPALAGGSDTQYF. The CDR3, as DNA: TGTGCCAGCTCACCACCGGCCCTAGCGGGGGGATCCGATACGCAGTATTTT.

This chain connects TRBV5-4 to TRBJ2-7, with D perhaps TRBD1 (5 bases). Trimming stripped 4 bases from V and 4 bases from J, with 9 bases between. The CDR3 length is 12 residues. The V gene's germline CDR1 is SGHNT and CDR2 YYREEE (reference sequence). This CDR3 is CASSVDSYEQYF. For the CDR3, the DNA is TGTGCCAGCAGCGTTGACAGTTACGAGCAGTACTTC.

The chain carries TRBV6-5 and TRBJ1-3, with 8 bases matching TRBD1. V shed 6 bases and J 4 bases; nucleotides not matched to a gene: 5. This CDR3 region has 14 residues. The V gene's germline CDR1 is MNHEY and CDR2 SVGAGI. This CDR3 reads CASRPTGDGNTIYF. The CDR3 DNA reads TGTGCCAGCAGACCGACAGGGGACGGAAACACCATATATTTT.

The chain employs TRBV18 and TRBJ2-2; D unresolved. The CDR3 has 13 residues. Germline V gene lookup returns CDR1 KGHSH and CDR2 LQKENI. The V end was cut by 5 bases, the J end by 1 base, with 5 bases between. CDR3 bases: TGTGCCAGCTCAACCGGGAACACCGGGGAGCTGTTTTTT. This sequence encodes CASSTGNTGELFF.

This clone was detected ten times or more. The chain joins TRBV15 to TRBJ1-5, with 8 bases that match TRBD1. J gave up 3 bases and V 0 bases, and 7 bases lay outside the gene matches. CDR1 is LNHNV and CDR2 is YYDKDF in the germline V gene (reference sequence). The CDR3 is made up of 17 amino acids. The CDR3 loop reads CATSRDKAGGNNQPQHF. For the CDR3, the DNA is TGTGCCACCAGCAGAGATAAGGCAGGGGGCAACAATCAGCCCCAGCATTTT.

This rearrangement joins TRBV7-2 to TRBJ2-1; 9 bases are a match to TRBD2. Germline values: CDR1 SGHTA, CDR2 FQGNSA. CDR3 size: 16 residues. Unmatched junction bases numbered 5, after V lost 5 bases and J lost 0 bases. This CDR3 reads CASSPAGGHSYNEQFF. The CDR3 DNA sequence: TGTGCCAGCAGCCCAGCGGGGGGCCACTCCTACAATGAGCAGTTCTTC.

This clone was observed a few times. J is TRBJ2-4 and V is TRBV30; 9 nucleotides match TRBD2. This CDR3 has 13 residues. The J segment lost 5 bases and the V segment lost 4 bases, leaving 3 bases of the junction unmatched. In germline, CDR1 is GTSNPN, CDR2 SVGIG (reference sequence). The CDR3: CAWNVAGENIQYF. In nucleotides, the CDR3 is TGTGCCTGGAATGTAGCGGGAGAAAACATTCAGTACTTC.

This clone was recorded only once. The chain joins TRBV5-4 to TRBJ2-2; D is undetermined. Trimming pared 4 bases from V and 0 bases from J, leaving 13 bases between. The CDR3 is 16 amino acids. Germline CDR1 reads SGHNT; CDR2 reads YYREEE (reference sequence). The CDR3 loop reads CASSLGFGANTGELFF. For the CDR3, the DNA is TGTGCCAGCAGCCTAGGTTTCGGCGCGAACACCGGGGAGCTGTTTTTT.

The chain recombines TRBV6-5 with TRBJ2-2; 8 bases are shared with TRBD1. The CDR3 runs 14 residues. The V gene's germline CDR1 is MNHEY and CDR2 SVGAGI. Unmatched junction bases numbered 8, after V lost 11 bases and J lost 3 bases. The CDR3 DNA is TGTGCCGCCCGTGCAGGGGGCGACACCGGGGAGCTGTTTTTT. Translating gives CAARAGGDTGELFF.

This clone has just one count. The J gene is TRBJ2-2, the V gene TRBV7-6; D perhaps matches TRBD2 (5 bases). This CDR3 comprises 17 residues. Germline CDR1 and CDR2: SGHVS and FNYEAQ. The V and J ends lost 4 bases and 0 bases respectively, with 15 bases between them. The CDR3 loop is CASSSSGYSANTGELFF. The CDR3 DNA sequence: TGTGCCAGCAGCTCAAGCGGTTATTCAGCGAACACCGGGGAGCTGTTTTTT.

The V call is TRBV7-9, the J call TRBJ2-7; 12 bases are shared with TRBD2. Germline assignment: CDR1 SEHNR and CDR2 FQNEAQ (reference sequence). The CDR3 has 15 amino acids. With V trimmed by 5 bases and J by 0 bases, 2 bases remained unmatched. CDR3 nucleotides: TGTGCCAGCAGCCCGACTAGCGGGGGCTCCTACGAGCAGTACTTC. Translation gives CASSPTSGGSYEQYF.

This sequence joins TRBV19 and TRBJ2-1, with 13 nucleotides matching TRBD2. The CDR3 contains 14 residues. V was clipped by 6 bases and J by 6 bases; unmatched bases: 2. Germline V lookup: CDR1 LNHDA, CDR2 SQIVND (reference sequence). This CDR3 reads CASSTSGGVNEQFF. In DNA, the CDR3 is TGTGCCAGTAGCACTAGCGGGGGGGTCAATGAGCAGTTCTTC.

The chain is built from TRBV4-1 and TRBJ1-5; no clear D. Germline CDR1 reads MGHRA; CDR2 reads YSYEKL. Trimming removed 0 bases from V and 7 bases from J, with 16 bases in between. The length of the CDR3 is 16 residues. In nucleotides, the CDR3 is TGCGCCAGCAGCCAAGATATGGCCAGGTCGGCCCAGCCCCAGCATTTT. It specifies CASSQDMARSAQPQHF.

The gene calls are TRBV27 and TRBJ1-2, with 8 nucleotides matching TRBD1. The CDR3 length is 13 residues. Germline CDR1 MNHEY, CDR2 SMNVEV (reference sequence). Losses at the gene ends were 3 bases for V and 8 bases for J; bases not matched to a gene: 5. The CDR3 DNA is TGTGCCAGCAGTTTTCAGGGGGCAGCGGGCTACACCTTC. Amino acids: CASSFQGAAGYTF.

The chain recombines TRBV5-1 with TRBJ2-7; 8 bases align to TRBD1. This CDR3 contains 14 residues. CDR1 and CDR2 from the germline V gene are SGHRS and YFSETQ. J was trimmed by 4 bases and V by 4 bases; bases with no gene match: 7. The CDR3 reads CASSPTGGRYEQYF. Written as DNA, the CDR3 is TGCGCCAGCAGCCCTACAGGGGGGAGGTACGAGCAGTACTTC.

The gene calls are TRBV11-2 and TRBJ1-3; tentatively, D is TRBD1 (6 bases). CDR1 is SGHAT and CDR2 is FQNNGV in the germline V gene. Trimming removed 8 bases at V and 0 bases at J, with 17 bases between. The CDR3 covers 16 residues. The CDR3: CASSPGGIGSGNTIYF. The DNA for the CDR3 is TGTGCCAGCTCCCCGGGGGGCATTGGCTCTGGAAACACCATATATTTT.

The rearrangement joins TRBV11-2 to TRBJ2-5, with TRBD1 identical over 10 bases. Germline assignment: CDR1 SGHAT and CDR2 FQNNGV. The CDR3 runs to 13 residues. V shed 4 bases and J 5 bases; nucleotides not matched to a gene: 1. The DNA of the CDR3 is TGTGCCAGCAGCTCGGACAGGGGGGAGACCCAGTACTTC. The encoded protein is CASSSDRGETQYF.